This T cell receptor beta chain appears in the sequencing data of a study of T cells in Graves' hyperthyroidism and ophthalmopathy. The PBMCs studied were ones that came from about 9.9 ml fresh peripheral blood. There were TCR beta CDR3 regions amplified from RNA transcripts. An initial round of RT-PCR targeting the TCR CDR3 relied on the HTBI primer set. One entry per CDR3 protein, called by TCRdb with MiXCR from the multiplex PCR reads. The sample yields about 620,000 distinct CDR3 sequences, around 16% seen once. Note on this clonotype: Its target is not known. The junction differs from germline at one of its ends, possibly a read error.

Study-level results: Also found in blood were most expanded thyroid clonotypes above 0.001. It was a median approximately 7.1 months before onset that the model predicted ophthalmopathy.

This receptor was identified in a woman aged 25 to 39 with Graves' hyperthyroidism. Material for sequencing was blood.

The CDR3 loop is CASSQAGLNQPQRF. The DNA for the CDR3 is TGTGCCAGCAGCCAAGCGGGGTTAAATCAGCCCCAGCGTTTT. The rearrangement links TRBV3-1 to TRBJ1-5; D remains ambiguous. The CDR3 contains 14 residues. Germline CDR1 reads LGHDT; CDR2 reads YNNKEL (reference sequence).